A selection of T cell receptor beta chains follows, all from one sample in a study of T cells after yellow fever vaccination. TCRdb ran MiXCR on the 5' RACE reads and lists one entry per CDR3 protein. Found here are fewer than 350,000 distinct CDR3 sequences, 8% to 10% of them singletons; the top ten hold more than 15%. The sequenced sample was PBMCs, obtained on the day of the first yellow fever vaccination. These receptors were obtained from a young man who received the YFV17D yellow fever vaccine. Each CDR3 is given with its conserved first and last residue. A D gene is named only where the DNA matches it firmly. Only some rows state a clone size, as once, few, many or a class for expanded clones.

D | J | V | size | CDR3 | DNA
NA | TRBJ2-7 | TRBV4-1 | NA | CASTLSVGYLSYEQYF | TGCGCCAGCACCCTTTCGGTGGGATACCTGTCGTACGAGCAGTACTTC
NA | TRBJ2-3 | TRBV21-1 | once | CASSEPVEYTQYF | TGTGCCAGCTCGGAACCGGTTGAGTATACGCAGTATTTT
TRBD2 | TRBJ2-1 | TRBV9 | few | CASSVEGTSGGYNEQFF | TGTGCCAGCAGCGTAGAAGGGACTAGCGGGGGATACAATGAGCAGTTCTTC
NA | TRBJ1-1 | TRBV7-2 | NA | CASTTGWGNTEAFF | TGTGCCAGCACCACCGGGTGGGGGAACACTGAAGCTTTCTTT
TRBD1 | TRBJ2-1 | TRBV9 | few | CASSVGGTGAWNEQFF | TGTGCCAGCAGCGTAGGGGGGACAGGGGCATGGAATGAGCAGTTCTTC
NA | TRBJ1-1 | TRBV5-1 | few | CASSLGLGGNTEAFF | TGCGCCAGCAGCTTGGGATTGGGCGGGAACACTGAAGCTTTCTTT
NA | TRBJ2-7 | TRBV7-9 | NA | CTSSLGRSGEQYF | TGTACCAGCAGCTTAGGGAGGTCCGGCGAGCAGTACTTC
TRBD2 | TRBJ2-5 | TRBV20-1 | NA | CSATTPSGASRETQYF | TGCAGTGCTACTACCCCTAGCGGGGCTTCCCGGGAGACCCAGTACTTC
NA | TRBJ2-5 | TRBV5-5 | NA | CASSSQMMTQYF | TGTGCCAGCAGCTCCCAGATGATGACCCAGTACTTC
NA | TRBJ2-7 | TRBV7-3 | few | CASSAGQFYEQYF | TGTGCCAGCAGCGCGGGACAGTTCTACGAGCAGTACTTC
NA | TRBJ2-5 | TRBV7-9 | many | CASSLQGQETQYF | TGTGCCAGCAGCTTACAGGGACAAGAGACCCAGTACTTC